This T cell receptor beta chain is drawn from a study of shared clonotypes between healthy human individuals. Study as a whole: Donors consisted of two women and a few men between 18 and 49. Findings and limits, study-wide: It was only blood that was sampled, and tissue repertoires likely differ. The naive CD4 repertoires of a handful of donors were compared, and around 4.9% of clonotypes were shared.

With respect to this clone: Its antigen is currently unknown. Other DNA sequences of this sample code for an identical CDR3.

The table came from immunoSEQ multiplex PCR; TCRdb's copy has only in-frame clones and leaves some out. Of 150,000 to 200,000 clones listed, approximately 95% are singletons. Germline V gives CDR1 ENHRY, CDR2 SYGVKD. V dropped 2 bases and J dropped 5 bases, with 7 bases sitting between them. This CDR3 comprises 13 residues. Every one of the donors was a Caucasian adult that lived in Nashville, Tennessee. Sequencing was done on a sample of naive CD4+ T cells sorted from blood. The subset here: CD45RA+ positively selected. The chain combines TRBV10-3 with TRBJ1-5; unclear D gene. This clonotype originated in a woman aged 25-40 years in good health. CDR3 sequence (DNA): TGTGCCATCAGTGAGCGCACAGATCAGCCCCAGCATTTT. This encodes CAISERTDQPQHF.